The 24 T cell receptor beta chains given below trace back to one sample, sequenced in a study of blood T cell repertoires in COVID-19. The repertoire was sequenced with immunoSEQ multiplex PCR; TCRdb's copy has only in-frame clones and lacks some. This sample yields more than 15,000 clones, of which approximately 90% are seen a single time; less than 20% belongs to the top ten. Material: peripheral blood. The receptors come from a man between 45 and 60 years old with active COVID-19.

The chain links TRBV4-3 to TRBJ1-1; D not resolved. Germline CDR1 reads LGHNA; CDR2 reads YSLEER. The CDR3 consists of 13 residues. The germline V and J ends were trimmed by 0 bases and 3 bases, with 5 bases remaining between them. CDR3 region: CASSQDRDTEAFF. CDR3 DNA sequence: TGCGCCAGCAGCCAAGACCGGGACACTGAAGCTTTCTTT.

This clone appeared once. The chain has TRBV7-3 and TRBJ2-1, with 10 positions matching TRBD2. The CDR3 sequence is 16 residues long. Germline values: CDR1 SGHTA, CDR2 FQGTGA. Unmatched junction bases numbered 5, after V lost 2 bases and J lost 4 bases. This CDR3 reads CASSLSPSGSYNEQFF. In DNA, the CDR3 is TGTGCCAGCAGCTTATCCCCTAGCGGGAGTTACAATGAGCAGTTCTTC.

CDR3 nucleotides: TGTGCCTGGAGTACTTACCCAACCCCCGACAGGGGGCCTGGCTACACCTTC. Translated, it gives CAWSTYPTPDRGPGYTF. The V and J genes are TRBV30 and TRBJ1-2, with TRBD1 identical over 10 bases. Trimming removed 2 bases from V and 7 bases from J; junction bases left unmatched: 16. The germline V gene encodes CDR1 GTSNPN and CDR2 SVGIG (reference sequence). The CDR3 consists of 17 residues.

This chain links TRBV2 with TRBJ2-3, with D hard to call. The germline V gene encodes CDR1 SNHLY and CDR2 FYNNEI. Trimming shortened V by 4 bases and J by 7 bases, and 9 bases separated the two germline ends. This CDR3 comprises 12 residues. The CDR3 is CASSVTSNTQYF. The DNA for the CDR3 is TGTGCCAGCAGTGTCACCAGTAATACGCAGTATTTT.

This clone was detected a few times. This chain connects TRBV19 to TRBJ2-7; D might be TRBD1 (6 bases). Germline V lookup: CDR1 LNHDA, CDR2 SQIVND (reference sequence). Trimming removed 3 bases at V and 3 bases at J, with 15 bases between. The CDR3 has 15 amino acids. CDR3 residues: CASSMLKDRGYEQYF. The CDR3 nucleotides read TGTGCCAGTAGTATGCTGAAGGACAGAGGCTACGAGCAGTACTTC.

The V gene is TRBV18, the J gene TRBJ1-5; 12 bases align to TRBD1. Trimming took 3 bases from V and 5 from J; bases not matched to a gene: 5. Germline CDR1 is KGHSH and CDR2 is LQKENI. The CDR3 spans 16 residues. The CDR3 DNA is TGTGCCAGCTCACCGACGGGGACAGGGGGCTATCAGCCCCAGCATTTT. Residues: CASSPTGTGGYQPQHF.

The gene calls are TRBV7-3 and TRBJ2-1, with 8 bases that match TRBD2. Losses at the gene ends were 3 bases for V and 5 bases for J; bases not matched to a gene: 6. The CDR3 is 15 residues long. Germline assignment: CDR1 SGHTA and CDR2 FQGTGA. CDR3: CASSLPSGLHNEQFF. In DNA, the CDR3 is TGTGCCAGCAGCTTGCCTAGCGGGCTCCACAATGAGCAGTTCTTC.

This rearrangement joins TRBV28 to TRBJ1-1, with TRBD1 matching 8 bases. The germline gives CDR1 MDHEN, CDR2 SYDVKM. Trimming cost V 8 bases and J 1 base; bases outside gene matches: 6. The CDR3 has 14 residues. CDR3 loop: CASRRTGRNTEAFF. The CDR3 nucleotides read TGTGCCAGCCGTCGGACAGGGAGGAACACTGAAGCTTTCTTT. Together with reference TRBV28 and TRBJ1-1, the CDR3 gives the full variable domain: DVKVTQSSRYLVKRTGEKVFLECVQDMDHENMFWYRQDPGLGLRLIYFSYDVKMKEKGDIPEGYSVSREKKERFSLILESASTNQTSMYLCASRRTGRNTEAFFGQGTRLTVV.

The V gene is TRBV4-1, the J gene TRBJ2-3; 7 nucleotides match TRBD2. The J segment lost 2 bases and the V segment lost 1 base, leaving 9 bases of the junction unmatched. From germline, CDR1 is MGHRA and CDR2 YSYEKL. The CDR3 is 17 amino acids. CDR3 protein: CASSQGEGLAYTDTQYF. DNA of the CDR3: TGCGCCAGCAGCCAAGGGGAGGGATTAGCCTACACAGATACGCAGTATTTT.

This rearrangement joins TRBV6-5 to TRBJ2-7; the match to TRBD1 covers 12 bases. V shed 6 bases, J shed 7 bases, and the junction held 4 bases outside the gene matches. There are 13 residues in the CDR3. The germline gives CDR1 MNHEY, CDR2 SVGAGI. The CDR3 spells CASRGQGAGEQYF. The CDR3 DNA reads as TGTGCCAGCAGGGGACAGGGGGCAGGTGAGCAGTACTTC.

The rearrangement uses TRBV12-3 or TRBV12-4 and TRBJ1-5; D gene ambiguous. V was cut by 2 bases and J by 4 bases, with 6 bases left in between. The CDR3 loop spans 13 amino acids. CDR3 in amino acids: CASSLTGNQPQHF. The CDR3 nucleotides are TGTGCCAGCAGTTTAACGGGAAATCAGCCCCAGCATTTT.

This clone occurred once. The V gene is TRBV11-3, the J gene TRBJ2-7; the match to TRBD2 covers 9 bases. V lost 4 bases, J lost 2 bases, and 18 bases stayed unmatched. This CDR3 is built from 19 residues. Germline CDR1 is SGHNT and CDR2 is YENEEA. The CDR3 reads CASSSSRSGRPVPTYEQYF. In DNA, the CDR3 is TGTGCCAGCAGCTCCTCGAGGAGCGGGAGGCCCGTACCAACCTACGAGCAGTACTTC.

The chain employs TRBV10-3 and TRBJ1-4, with D maybe TRBD1 (5 bases). The germline V gene encodes CDR1 ENHRY and CDR2 SYGVKD. Deletions cut 3 bases from V and 5 bases from J, with 10 bases between. This CDR3 region has 14 residues. CDR3 amino acids: CAISDRGSNEKLFF. CDR3 nucleotide sequence: TGTGCCATCAGTGACCGGGGGTCAAATGAAAAACTGTTTTTT.

A single count supports this clone. The chain links TRBV29-1 to TRBJ2-2, with 9 bases identical to TRBD1. In germline, CDR1 is SQVTM, CDR2 ANQGSEA. This CDR3 region has 14 residues. Losses at the gene ends were 7 bases for V and 6 bases for J; bases not matched to a gene: 9. CDR3 protein: CSGSGQGMAGELFF. The CDR3 coding sequence is TGCAGCGGCTCGGGACAGGGTATGGCCGGGGAGCTGTTTTTT.

The rearrangement joins TRBV5-1 to TRBJ2-1; TRBD2 matches 8 bases. CDR1 and CDR2 from the germline V gene are SGHRS and YFSETQ. J lost 0 bases, V lost 0 bases, and 2 bases had no gene match. The CDR3 totals 16 residues. This CDR3 reads CASSLGAGGSYNEQFF. CDR3 nucleotide sequence: TGCGCCAGCAGCTTGGGGGCGGGAGGCTCCTACAATGAGCAGTTCTTC.

The rearrangement joins TRBV7-9 to TRBJ1-1; D is unresolved. The V end was cut by 5 bases, the J end by 3 bases, with 13 bases between. The CDR3 is 14 amino acids. Germline CDR1 and CDR2: SEHNR and FQNEAQ (reference sequence). The CDR3 region is CASSNIGSYTEAFF. The CDR3 DNA reads as TGTGCCAGCAGCAACATCGGGAGCTACACTGAAGCTTTCTTT.

J is TRBJ1-5 and V is TRBV28; 7 positions agree with TRBD1. This CDR3 is built from 18 residues. Unmatched junction bases numbered 17, after V lost 2 bases and J lost 7 bases. Germline values: CDR1 MDHEN, CDR2 SYDVKM. CDR3 nucleotides: TGTGCCAGCAGTTTACTTCGACTGACAGGGTTAGGGAAACAGCCCCAGCATTTT. Translation gives CASSLLRLTGLGKQPQHF. The complete variable domain, with remaining parts taken from reference TRBV28 and TRBJ1-5, reads DVKVTQSSRYLVKRTGEKVFLECVQDMDHENMFWYRQDPGLGLRLIYFSYDVKMKEKGDIPEGYSVSREKKERFSLILESASTNQTSMYLCASSLLRLTGLGKQPQHFGDGTRLSIL.

The gene calls are TRBV11-2 and TRBJ2-5; 9 nucleotides agree with TRBD2. In germline, CDR1 is SGHAT, CDR2 FQNNGV. This CDR3 comprises 16 residues. The junction had 4 bases not matched to a gene; V was cut back by 1 base and J by 1 base. CDR3 loop: CASSLVAGAIQETQYF. In nucleotides, the CDR3 is TGTGCCAGCAGCTTAGTAGCGGGGGCCATCCAAGAGACCCAGTACTTC. Full variable domain (outside the CDR3, taken from reference TRBV11-2 and TRBJ2-5): EAGVAQSPRYKIIEKRQSVAFWCNPISGHATLYWYQQILGQGPKLLIQFQNNGVVDDSQLPKDRFSAERLKGVDSTLKIQPAKLEDSAVYLCASSLVAGAIQETQYFGPGTRLLVL.

The chain couples TRBV6-2 or TRBV6-3 to TRBJ2-5, with 9 nucleotides matching TRBD2. The CDR3 has 16 amino acids. Looked up from germline, CDR1 is MNHEY and CDR2 is SVGEGT. J gave up 5 bases and V 5 bases, and 12 bases lay outside the gene matches. The CDR3 reads CASSLRGSGSLETQYF. The CDR3, as DNA: TGTGCCAGCAGTCTTCGGGGTAGCGGGAGTCTGGAGACCCAGTACTTC.

V gene TRBV4-1 combines with J gene TRBJ2-7; TRBD1 matches at 7 bases. The CDR3 runs to 16 residues. The J segment lost 5 bases and the V segment lost 2 bases, leaving 12 bases of the junction unmatched. From germline, CDR1 is MGHRA and CDR2 YSYEKL. CDR3 sequence reads: CASSQRTGTVPHEQYF. CDR3 nucleotides: TGCGCCAGCAGCCAAAGAACCGGGACAGTACCCCACGAGCAGTACTTC.

This sequence joins TRBV4-1 and TRBJ2-7; D is perhaps TRBD1 (5 bases). The V gene's germline CDR1 is MGHRA and CDR2 YSYEKL. V lost 0 bases to trimming and J lost 0 bases, with 15 bases between them. This CDR3 has 17 residues. CDR3 loop: CASSQELGASFSYEQYF. CDR3 nucleotides: TGCGCCAGCAGCCAAGAATTAGGGGCTTCCTTCTCCTACGAGCAGTACTTC.

The chain has TRBV2 and TRBJ1-2; D remains unclear. CDR3 length equals 15 residues. The germline gives CDR1 SNHLY, CDR2 FYNNEI. The ends were cut back, 5 bases at V and 2 bases at J, with 15 bases in the middle. Here the CDR3 reads CASSPDFPSNYGYTF. For the CDR3, the DNA is TGTGCCAGCAGTCCGGACTTCCCGTCAAACTATGGCTACACCTTC.

The chain is built from TRBV6-5 and TRBJ1-2; maybe TRBD1 (6 bases). CDR1 and CDR2 from the germline V gene are MNHEY and SVGAGI. The length of the CDR3 is 15 residues. V dropped 3 bases and J dropped 4 bases, with 15 bases sitting between them. The CDR3, as DNA: TGTGCCAGCAGTTATTCTCATCAGGGGCTCTATGGCTACACCTTC. Its translation: CASSYSHQGLYGYTF.

The rearrangement links TRBV7-9 to TRBJ2-7; 13 nucleotides match TRBD2. The V and J ends lost 5 bases and 5 bases, in that order; junction bases with no gene match: 9. The CDR3 spans 16 residues. From germline, CDR1 is SEHNR and CDR2 FQNEAQ (reference sequence). The CDR3 sequence: CASSQRTSGGPNEQYF. CDR3 DNA sequence: TGTGCCAGCAGCCAACGGACTAGCGGGGGTCCCAACGAGCAGTACTTC.